This T cell receptor beta chain is from a study of low-dose radiotherapy and immunotherapy resistance in tumors. Study at large: Per fraction, Cohort 1 was given 0.5 Gy every 2 weeks, for a total of 6.5 Gy.

As to time point: after trial treatment. Indicated treatment: LDRT plus nivolumab, ipilimumab, low-dose cyclophosphamide and aspirin (RACIN trial). The donors' treatment consisted of nivolumab, ipilimumab, aspirin, low-dose cyclophosphamide and low-dose radiotherapy. Gene-specific TRAV and TRBV primers were used for first-strand cDNA, covering alpha and beta chains. With a constant-region primer and a V-primer adapter, TCRs were subjected to roughly 20 PCR cycles of amplification. In vitro transcription served to amplify the isolated mRNA. TCRdb reprocessed the reads with MiXCR, giving one entry per CDR3 protein. Found here are some 94,000 distinct CDR3 sequences, 20% to 25% of them singletons; the top ten hold 9.5% to 15%. The CDR3 is 15 amino acids. In germline, CDR1 is MNHEY, CDR2 SMNVEV (reference sequence). The V end was cut by 5 bases, the J end by 0 bases, with 14 bases between.

J is TRBJ2-7 and V is TRBV27, with D unresolved. This clonotype was obtained from a female donor with ovarian cancer. Source: PBMCs, taken after low-dose radiotherapy plus immunotherapy. The CDR3 sequence is CASSLKTGSSYEQYF. Here the CDR3 DNA reads TGTGCCAGCAGTCTCAAGACTGGAAGCTCCTACGAGCAGTACTTC.